This T cell receptor beta chain stems from a study of tumor and adjacent non-tumor tissue in lung cancer. No cell sorting was done before RNA was extracted from the tissue. The CDR3 is 15 amino acids. V gave up 2 bases and J gave up 1 base; unmatched junction bases: 2. This clonotype was found many times. A modified ARM-PCR protocol with three rounds of nested PCR amplified TCRbeta. Using its own MiXCR run on the multiplex PCR reads, TCRdb lists one record per CDR3 protein. The data contain more than 95,000 distinct CDR3 sequences, approximately 66% of them seen just once; the ten biggest clones take up 10% to 15%.

This clonotype was sampled from a man between 25 and 39 years old with non-small cell lung cancer. Sequencing was carried out using lung tumor tissue. The chain links TRBV12-3 or TRBV12-4 to TRBJ2-3; 8 bases fit TRBD2. CDR3 DNA: TGTGCCAGCAGTTTATGGCGGGGGGGCACAGATACGCAGTATTTT. It encodes CASSLWRGGTDTQYF.